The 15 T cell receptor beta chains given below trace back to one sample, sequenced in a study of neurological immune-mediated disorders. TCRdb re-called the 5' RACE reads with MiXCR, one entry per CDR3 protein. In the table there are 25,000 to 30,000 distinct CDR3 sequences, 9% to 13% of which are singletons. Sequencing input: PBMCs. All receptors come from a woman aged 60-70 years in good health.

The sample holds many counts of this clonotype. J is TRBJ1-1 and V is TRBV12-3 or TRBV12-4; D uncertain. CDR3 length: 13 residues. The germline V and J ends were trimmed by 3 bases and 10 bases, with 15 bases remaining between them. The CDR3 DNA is TGTGCCAGCAGTTTGTCCGGGCTCTCAGGAGCTTTCTTT. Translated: CASSLSGLSGAFF.

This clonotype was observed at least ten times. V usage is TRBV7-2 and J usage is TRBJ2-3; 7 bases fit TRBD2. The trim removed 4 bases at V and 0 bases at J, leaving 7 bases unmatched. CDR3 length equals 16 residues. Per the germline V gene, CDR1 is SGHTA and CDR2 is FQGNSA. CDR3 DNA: TGTGCCAGCAGCTCCCGCGGCGGGGGAAGCACAGATACGCAGTATTTT. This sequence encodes CASSSRGGGSTDTQYF.

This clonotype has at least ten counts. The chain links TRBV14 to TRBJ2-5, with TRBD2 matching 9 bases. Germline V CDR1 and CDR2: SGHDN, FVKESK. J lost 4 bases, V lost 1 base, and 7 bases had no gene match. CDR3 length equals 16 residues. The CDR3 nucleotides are TGTGCCAGCAGCCAAGGGAGGGCTAGCGGGGCAGAGACCCAGTACTTC. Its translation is CASSQGRASGAETQYF. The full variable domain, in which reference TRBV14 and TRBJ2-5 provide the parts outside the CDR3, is EAGVTQFPSHSVIEKGQTVTLRCDPISGHDNLYWYRRVMGKEIKFLLHFVKESKQDESGMPNNRFLAERTGGTYSTLKVQPAELEDSGVYFCASSQGRASGAETQYFGPGTRLLVL.

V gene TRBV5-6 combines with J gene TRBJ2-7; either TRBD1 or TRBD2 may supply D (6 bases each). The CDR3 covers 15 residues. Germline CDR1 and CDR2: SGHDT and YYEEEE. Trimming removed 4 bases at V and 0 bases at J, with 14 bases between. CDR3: CASSLGRDNSYEQYF. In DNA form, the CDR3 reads TGTGCCAGCAGCCTGGGGCGGGACAACTCCTACGAGCAGTACTTC. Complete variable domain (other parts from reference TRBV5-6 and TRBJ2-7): DAGVTQSPTHLIKTRGQQVTLRCSPKSGHDTVSWYQQALGQGPQFIFQYYEEEERQRGNFPDRFSGHQFPNYSSELNVNALLLGDSALYLCASSLGRDNSYEQYFGPGTRLTVT.

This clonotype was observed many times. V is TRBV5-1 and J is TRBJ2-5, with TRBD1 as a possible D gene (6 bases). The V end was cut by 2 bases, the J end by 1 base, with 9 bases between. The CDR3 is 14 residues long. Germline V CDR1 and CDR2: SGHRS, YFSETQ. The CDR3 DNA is TGCGCCAGCAGCTTTCAGGGGCCCCAAGAGACCCAGTACTTC. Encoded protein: CASSFQGPQETQYF.

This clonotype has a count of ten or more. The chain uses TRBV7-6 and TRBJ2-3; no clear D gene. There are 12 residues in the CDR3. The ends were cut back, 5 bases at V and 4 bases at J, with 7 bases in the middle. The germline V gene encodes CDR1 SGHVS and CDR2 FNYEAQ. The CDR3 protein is CASSPRADTQYF. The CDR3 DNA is TGTGCCAGCAGCCCCCGGGCAGATACGCAGTATTTT.

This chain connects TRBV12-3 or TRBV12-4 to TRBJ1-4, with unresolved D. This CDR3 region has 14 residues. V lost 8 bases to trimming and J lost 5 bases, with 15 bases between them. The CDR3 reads CASGDERSNEKLFF. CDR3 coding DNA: TGTGCCAGCGGTGATGAGAGATCCAATGAAAAACTGTTTTTT.

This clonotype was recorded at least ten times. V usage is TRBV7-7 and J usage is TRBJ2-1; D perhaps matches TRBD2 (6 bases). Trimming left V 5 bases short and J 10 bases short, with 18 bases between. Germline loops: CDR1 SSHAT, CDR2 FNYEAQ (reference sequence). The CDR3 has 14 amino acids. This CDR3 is CASSQQAGSIEQFF. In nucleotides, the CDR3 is TGTGCCAGCAGCCAACAGGCGGGGTCTATAGAGCAGTTCTTC.

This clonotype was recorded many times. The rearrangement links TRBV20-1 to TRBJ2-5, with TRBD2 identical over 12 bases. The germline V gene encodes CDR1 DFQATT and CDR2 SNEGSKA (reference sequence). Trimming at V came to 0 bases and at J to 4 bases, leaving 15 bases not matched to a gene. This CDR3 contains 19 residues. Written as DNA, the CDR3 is TGCAGTGCTAGAGATTTACGACTAGCGGGGGTTACCCGAGTAGAGACCCAGTACTTC. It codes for CSARDLRLAGVTRVETQYF.

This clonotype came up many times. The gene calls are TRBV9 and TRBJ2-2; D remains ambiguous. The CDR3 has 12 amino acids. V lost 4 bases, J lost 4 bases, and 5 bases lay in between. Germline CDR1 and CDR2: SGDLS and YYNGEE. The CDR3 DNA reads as TGTGCCAGCAGCCCATTCACCGGGGAGCTGTTTTTT. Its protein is CASSPFTGELFF.

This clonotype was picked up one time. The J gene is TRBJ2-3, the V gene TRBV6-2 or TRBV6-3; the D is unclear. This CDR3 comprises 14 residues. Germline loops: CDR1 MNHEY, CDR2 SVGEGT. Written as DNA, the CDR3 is TGTGTCAGAAGTTACGTGATTCCCACAGATACGCAGTATTTT. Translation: CVRSYVIPTDTQYF.

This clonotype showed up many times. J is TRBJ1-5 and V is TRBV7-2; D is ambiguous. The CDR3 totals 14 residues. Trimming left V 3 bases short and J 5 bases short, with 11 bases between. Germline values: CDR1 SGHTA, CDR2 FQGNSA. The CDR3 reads CASSFSGVDQPQHF. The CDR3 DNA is TGTGCCAGCAGCTTTTCTGGAGTCGATCAGCCCCAGCATTTT.

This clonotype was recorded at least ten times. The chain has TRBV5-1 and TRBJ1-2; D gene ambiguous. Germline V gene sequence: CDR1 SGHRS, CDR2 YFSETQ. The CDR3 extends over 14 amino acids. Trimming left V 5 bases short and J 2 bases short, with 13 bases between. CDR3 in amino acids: CASSPATVNYGYTF. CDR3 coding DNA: TGCGCCAGCAGTCCCGCTACGGTGAACTATGGCTACACCTTC.

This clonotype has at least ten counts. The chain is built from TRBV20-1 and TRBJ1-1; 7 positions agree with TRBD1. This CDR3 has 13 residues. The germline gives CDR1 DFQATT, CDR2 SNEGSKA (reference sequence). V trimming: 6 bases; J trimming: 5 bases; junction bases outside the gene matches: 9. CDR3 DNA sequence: TGCAGTGCCTCGACAGGGATTTATACTGAAGCTTTCTTT. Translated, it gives CSASTGIYTEAFF.

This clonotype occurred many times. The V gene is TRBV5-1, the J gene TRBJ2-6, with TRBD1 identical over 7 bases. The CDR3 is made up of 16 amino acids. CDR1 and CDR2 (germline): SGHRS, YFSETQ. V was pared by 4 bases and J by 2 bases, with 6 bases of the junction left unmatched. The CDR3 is CASSLATGAGANVLTF. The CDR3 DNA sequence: TGCGCCAGCAGCCTGGCTACAGGGGCTGGGGCCAACGTCCTGACTTTC.